This entry describes one T cell receptor beta chain. All enrollees were about 18 to 89 years old and from 24 US areas. In assigning cohorts, the study relied on participant-reported clinical history. Per the study methods: For nucleated cells, counts were estimated from reference gene primer amplification. Assay used: immunoSEQ multiplex PCR; TCRdb lists only in-frame clones, some missing. From that table come the V and J calls and clone size; the DNA was used to work out D and trimming. The repertoire holds around 250,000 clones, with 86% as singletons. The sample originates from a study of blood T cell repertoires in COVID-19. Overall study context: PBMCs, B-cell-depleted T cells, or T cells were the source of the cDNA or gDNA that made up the material.

This CDR3 has 12 amino acids. V lost 7 bases to trimming and J lost 2 bases, with 9 bases between them. The germline V gene encodes CDR1 SGHVS and CDR2 FQNEAQ. V gene TRBV7-8 combines with J gene TRBJ2-7; the D gene is possibly TRBD1 (5 bases). The sequenced sample was PBMCs or T cells enriched from blood (not recorded which). This sequence originates from a woman aged 45-65 years who had recovered from COVID-19. The CDR3 loop is CASKKGAYEQYF. For the CDR3, the DNA is TGTGCCAGCAAAAAAGGGGCCTACGAGCAGTACTTC.